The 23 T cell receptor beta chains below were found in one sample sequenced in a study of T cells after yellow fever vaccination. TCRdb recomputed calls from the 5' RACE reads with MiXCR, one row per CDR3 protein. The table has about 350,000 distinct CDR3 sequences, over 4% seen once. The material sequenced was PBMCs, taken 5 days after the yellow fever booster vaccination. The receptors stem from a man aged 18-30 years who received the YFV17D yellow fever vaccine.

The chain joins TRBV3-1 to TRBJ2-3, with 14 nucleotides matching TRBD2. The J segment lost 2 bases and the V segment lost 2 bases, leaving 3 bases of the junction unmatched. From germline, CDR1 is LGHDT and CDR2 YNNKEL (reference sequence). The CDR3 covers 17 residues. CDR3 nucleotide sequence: TGTGCCAGCAGCCAACCGGGACTAGCGGGGGTCACAGATACGCAGTATTTT. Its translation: CASSQPGLAGVTDTQYF.

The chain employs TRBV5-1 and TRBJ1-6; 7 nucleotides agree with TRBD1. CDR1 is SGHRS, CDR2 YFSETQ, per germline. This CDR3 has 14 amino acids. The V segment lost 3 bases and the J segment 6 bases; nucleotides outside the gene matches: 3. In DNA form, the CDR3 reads TGCGCCAGCAGCTCGGGACAGCTTAATTCACCCCTCCACTTT. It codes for CASSSGQLNSPLHF.

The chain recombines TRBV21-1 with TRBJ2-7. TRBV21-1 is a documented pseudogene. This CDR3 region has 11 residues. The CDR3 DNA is TGTGCCAGCAGCATCGAAAGGGAGCAGTACGTC. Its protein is CASSIEREQYV.

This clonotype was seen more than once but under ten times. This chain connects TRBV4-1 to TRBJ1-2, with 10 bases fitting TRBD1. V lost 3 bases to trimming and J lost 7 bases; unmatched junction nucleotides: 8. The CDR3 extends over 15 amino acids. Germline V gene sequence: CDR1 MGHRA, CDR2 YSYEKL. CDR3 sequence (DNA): TGCGCCAGCAGCCATGTGGGACAGGGGATCGCTGGCTACACCTTC. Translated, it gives CASSHVGQGIAGYTF.

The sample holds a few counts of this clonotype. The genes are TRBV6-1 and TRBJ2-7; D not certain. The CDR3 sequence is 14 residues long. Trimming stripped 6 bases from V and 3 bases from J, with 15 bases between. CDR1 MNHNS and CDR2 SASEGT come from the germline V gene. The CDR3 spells CASSHITPLYEQYV. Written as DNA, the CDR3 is TGTGCCAGCAGCCATATCACCCCGCTCTACGAGCAGTACGTC.

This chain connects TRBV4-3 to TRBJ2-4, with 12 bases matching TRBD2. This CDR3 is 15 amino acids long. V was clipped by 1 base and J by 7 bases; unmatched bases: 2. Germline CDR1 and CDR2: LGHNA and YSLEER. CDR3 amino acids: CASSQATSGGNIQYF. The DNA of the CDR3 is TGCGCCAGCAGCCAAGCGACTAGCGGGGGCAACATTCAGTACTTC.

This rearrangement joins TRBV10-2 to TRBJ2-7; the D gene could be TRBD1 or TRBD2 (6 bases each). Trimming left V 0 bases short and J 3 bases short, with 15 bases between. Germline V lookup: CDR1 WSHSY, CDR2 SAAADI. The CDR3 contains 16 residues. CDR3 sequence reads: CASSESWGDILYEQYV. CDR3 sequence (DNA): TGCGCCAGCAGTGAGTCTTGGGGGGACATCCTCTACGAGCAGTACGTC.

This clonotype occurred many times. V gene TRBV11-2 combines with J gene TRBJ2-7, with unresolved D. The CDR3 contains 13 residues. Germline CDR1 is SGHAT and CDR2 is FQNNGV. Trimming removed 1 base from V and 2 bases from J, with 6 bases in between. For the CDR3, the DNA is TGTGCCAGCAGCTTAGGCTCCACCTACGAGCAGTACTTC. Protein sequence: CASSLGSTYEQYF.

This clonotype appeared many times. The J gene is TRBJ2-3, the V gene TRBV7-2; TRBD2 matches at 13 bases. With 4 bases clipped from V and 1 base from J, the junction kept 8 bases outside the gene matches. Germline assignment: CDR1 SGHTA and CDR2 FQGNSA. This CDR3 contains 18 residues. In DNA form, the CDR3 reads TGTGCCAGCAGCTCCACAGGCACTAGCGGGGGGGGCACAGATACGCAGTATTTT. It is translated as CASSSTGTSGGGTDTQYF. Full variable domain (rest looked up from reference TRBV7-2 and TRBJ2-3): GAGVSQSPSNKVTEKGKDVELRCDPISGHTALYWYRQSLGQGLEFLIYFQGNSAPDKSGLPSDRFSAERTGGSVSTLTIQRTQQEDSAVYLCASSSTGTSGGGTDTQYFGPGTRLTVL.

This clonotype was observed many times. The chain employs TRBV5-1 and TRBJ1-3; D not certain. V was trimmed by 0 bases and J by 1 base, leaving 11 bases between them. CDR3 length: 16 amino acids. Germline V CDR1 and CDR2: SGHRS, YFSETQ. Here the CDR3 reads CASSLVGSVSGNTIYF. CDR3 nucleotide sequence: TGCGCCAGCAGCTTGGTAGGGTCGGTTTCTGGAAACACCATATATTTT. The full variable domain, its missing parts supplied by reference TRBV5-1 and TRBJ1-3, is KAGVTQTPRYLIKTRGQQVTLSCSPISGHRSVSWYQQTPGQGLQFLFEYFSETQRNKGNFPGRFSGRQFSNSRSEMNVSTLELGDSALYLCASSLVGSVSGNTIYFGEGSWLTVV.

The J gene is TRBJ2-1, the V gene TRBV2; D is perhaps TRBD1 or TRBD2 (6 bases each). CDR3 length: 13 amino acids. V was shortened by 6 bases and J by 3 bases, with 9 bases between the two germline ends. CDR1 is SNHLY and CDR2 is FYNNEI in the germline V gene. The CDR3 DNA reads TGTGCCAGCAGGGAGGGGGACTACAATGAGCAGTTCTTC. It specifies CASREGDYNEQFF.

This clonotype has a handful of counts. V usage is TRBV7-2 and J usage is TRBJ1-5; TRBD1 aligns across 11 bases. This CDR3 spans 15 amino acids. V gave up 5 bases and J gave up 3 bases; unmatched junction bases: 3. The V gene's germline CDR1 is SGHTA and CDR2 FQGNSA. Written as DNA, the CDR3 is TGTGCCAGCAGCCGGGACAGGGGGGACAATCAGCCCCAGCATTTT. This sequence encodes CASSRDRGDNQPQHF.

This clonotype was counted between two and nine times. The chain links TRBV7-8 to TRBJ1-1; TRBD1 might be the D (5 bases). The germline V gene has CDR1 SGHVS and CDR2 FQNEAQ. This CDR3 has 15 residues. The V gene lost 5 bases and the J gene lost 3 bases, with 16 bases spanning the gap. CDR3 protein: CASSPHGGRDTEAFF. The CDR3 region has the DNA TGTGCCAGCAGCCCCCACGGGGGTAGGGACACTGAAGCTTTCTTT.

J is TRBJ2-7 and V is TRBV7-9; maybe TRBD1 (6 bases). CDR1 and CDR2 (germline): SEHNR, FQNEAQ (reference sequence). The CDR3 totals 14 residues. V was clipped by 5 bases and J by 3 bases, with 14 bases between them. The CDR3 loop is CASSAGTRGYEQYV. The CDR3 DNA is TGTGCCAGCAGCGCAGGGACAAGGGGCTACGAGCAGTACGTC.

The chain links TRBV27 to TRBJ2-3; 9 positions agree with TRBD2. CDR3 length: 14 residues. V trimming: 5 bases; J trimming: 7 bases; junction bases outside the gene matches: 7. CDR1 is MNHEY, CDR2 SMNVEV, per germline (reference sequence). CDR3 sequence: CASSPWTSDYTQYF. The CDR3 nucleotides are TGTGCCAGCAGTCCTTGGACTAGCGATTATACGCAGTATTTT.

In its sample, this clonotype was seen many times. Here the CDR3 DNA reads TGTGCCAGCAGCCTCCTGGGACTAGCGGGGGACCCCCGCCACTCGCAGTATTTT. It codes for CASSLLGLAGDPRHSQYF. The chain couples TRBV3-1 to TRBJ2-3, with 14 bases aligning to TRBD2. Germline loops: CDR1 LGHDT, CDR2 YNNKEL (reference sequence). The CDR3 length is 18 residues. The trim removed 4 bases at V and 10 bases at J, leaving 16 bases unmatched.

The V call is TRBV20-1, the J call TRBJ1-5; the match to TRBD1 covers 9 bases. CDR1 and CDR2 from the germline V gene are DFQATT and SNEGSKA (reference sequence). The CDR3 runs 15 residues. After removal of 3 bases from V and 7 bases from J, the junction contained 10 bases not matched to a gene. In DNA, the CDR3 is TGCAGTGCTAGCCCTCCGACAGGGGGTGGACAGCCCCAGCATTTT. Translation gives CSASPPTGGGQPQHF.

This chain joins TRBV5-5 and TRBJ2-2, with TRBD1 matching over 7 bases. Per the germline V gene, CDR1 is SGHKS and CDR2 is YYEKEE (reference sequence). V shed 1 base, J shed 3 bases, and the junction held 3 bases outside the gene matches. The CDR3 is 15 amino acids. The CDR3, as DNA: TGTGCCAGCAGCTTGATAACAGGGGACACCGGGGAGCTGTTTTTT. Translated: CASSLITGDTGELFF.

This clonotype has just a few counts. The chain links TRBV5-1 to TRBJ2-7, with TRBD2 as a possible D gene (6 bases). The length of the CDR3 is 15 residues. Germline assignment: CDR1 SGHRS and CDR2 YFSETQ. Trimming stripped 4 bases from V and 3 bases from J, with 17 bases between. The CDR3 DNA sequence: TGCGCCAGCAGCGGGTACCGGGAGAGGGACTACGAGCAGTACGTC. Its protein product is CASSGYRERDYEQYV.

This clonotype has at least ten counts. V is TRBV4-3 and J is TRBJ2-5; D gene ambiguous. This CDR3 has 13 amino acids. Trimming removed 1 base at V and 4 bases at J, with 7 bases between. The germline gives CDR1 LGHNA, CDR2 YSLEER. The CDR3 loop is CASSQVAGETQYF. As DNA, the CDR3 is TGCGCCAGCAGCCAAGTCGCTGGAGAGACCCAGTACTTC.

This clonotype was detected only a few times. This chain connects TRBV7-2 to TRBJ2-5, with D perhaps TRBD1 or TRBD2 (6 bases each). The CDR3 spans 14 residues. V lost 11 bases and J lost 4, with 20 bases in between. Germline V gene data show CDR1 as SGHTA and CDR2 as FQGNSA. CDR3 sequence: CAGGRSGARETQYF. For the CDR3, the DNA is TGTGCCGGGGGGCGGTCGGGGGCTAGAGAGACCCAGTACTTC.

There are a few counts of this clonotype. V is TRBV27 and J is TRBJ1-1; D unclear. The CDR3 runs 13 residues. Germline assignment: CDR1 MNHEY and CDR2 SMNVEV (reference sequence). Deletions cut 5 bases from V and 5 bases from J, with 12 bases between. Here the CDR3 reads CASSRSSLTEAFF. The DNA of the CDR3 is TGTGCCAGCAGTCGATCCAGTCTGACTGAAGCTTTCTTT.

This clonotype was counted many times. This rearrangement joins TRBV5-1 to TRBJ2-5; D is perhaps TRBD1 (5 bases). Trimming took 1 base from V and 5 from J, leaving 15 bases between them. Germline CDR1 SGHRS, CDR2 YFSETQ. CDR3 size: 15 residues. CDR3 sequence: CASSLLAGKMETQYF. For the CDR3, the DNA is TGCGCCAGCAGCTTGTTGGCAGGGAAGATGGAGACCCAGTACTTC.